What follows is one T cell receptor beta chain and its context. It lacks a known antigen. It has no much larger one-base neighbor in the sample; base qualities were not kept. The entry originates in a study of T-cell memory formation after mild COVID-19 (dated by TCRdb to the early 2020s). With regard to the full study: TCR sequence clusters from the two donors were largely donor specific. T-cell clones expanding and contracting after mild COVID-19 in a couple of donors were tracked by longitudinal TCRalpha and TCRbeta repertoire sequencing. Two young, previously healthy adult volunteers made up the cohort, one male and one female. What the study reported, not specific to this receptor: The second-wave clones that peaked on day 37 were not confirmed to be SARS-CoV-2 specific. From day 15 to 85, contracting clones showed balanced CD4/CD8 phenotypes, whereas a second wave of clones that expanded from day 15 to 37 leaned towards CD4+. Contracting CD4+ clones turned up mainly in the CM and EM memory subsets, whereas EMRA was where CD8+ clones were enriched. The detection of some responding clones in pre-infection memory suggests that pre-existing cross-reactive memory T cells joined the SARS-CoV-2 response. Only a couple of mild cases were covered by the study, and larger cohorts that include severe cases with pre-infection samples were considered necessary.

The cysteine opens and the phenylalanine closes a CDR3 of 18 amino acids. Only CDR3 DNA remains: 54 bases, in frame from the first base. Ficoll-Paque density gradient centrifugation was the method used to isolate PBMCs. The sequencer listed for this sample is Illumina NovaSeq 6000. TCRalpha and TCRbeta cDNA libraries were built by 5'RACE with constant-segment primers, adding sample barcodes and unique molecular identifiers. Trizol reagent was used to extract RNA from every sample. Library amplification was performed in two PCR steps, and a second sample barcode and Illumina TruSeq adapters were introduced in the second step. Sequencing of the libraries was done on an Illumina NovaSeq, producing 2 x 150 bp paired-end reads. Under the source paper's analysis protocol: With migec v1.2.7, reads were demultiplexed and then collapsed into UMI-guided consensus sequences. With mixcr v2.1.11, UMI consensuses were aligned to TRA and TRB V and J templates and assembled into clonotypes. A clonotype was counted as expanded or contracted only if both edgeR and NoisET called the change significant, with noise models trained on biological replicates. edgeR calls used a false discovery rate-adjusted p below 0.01 and a log2 fold-change threshold of 1. PCA with hierarchical clustering of max-normalized trajectories of the 1000 most abundant clonotypes was used as exploratory dynamics analysis. Separately sequenced CD4+ and CD8+ repertoires were used to assign the CD4 or CD8 phenotype of responding clones. The public reads were reprocessed in TCRdb via fastp at Q25 and MiXCR, keeping in-frame beta chains. Duplicate CDR3 protein sequences are folded into a single record with the most common DNA and genes. The authors' filters were not applied to this entry. Within this sample are around 370,000 distinct CDR3 sequences, with 21% of them counted one time only. Around an eighth of the sample belongs to the ten largest clones.

Recombination joined TRBV21-1 with TRBJ2-3; the DNA was not compared with TRBD2, the D call given in the table. TRBV21-1 constitutes a pseudogene. The source is an adult woman who had mild COVID-19 (a few samples of this study predate the infection). The sample titles of this study are shuffled in the database, so cell type and time point are left out; the donor was told from shared clones. Sequencing was done on a sample of PBMCs or a T cell subset sorted from them (not recorded which). The CDR3 sequence is CASSKVNPAHACTDTQYF. The DNA is TGTGCCAGCAGCAAAGTCAATCCGGCCCACGCCTGCACAGATACGCAGTATTTT.